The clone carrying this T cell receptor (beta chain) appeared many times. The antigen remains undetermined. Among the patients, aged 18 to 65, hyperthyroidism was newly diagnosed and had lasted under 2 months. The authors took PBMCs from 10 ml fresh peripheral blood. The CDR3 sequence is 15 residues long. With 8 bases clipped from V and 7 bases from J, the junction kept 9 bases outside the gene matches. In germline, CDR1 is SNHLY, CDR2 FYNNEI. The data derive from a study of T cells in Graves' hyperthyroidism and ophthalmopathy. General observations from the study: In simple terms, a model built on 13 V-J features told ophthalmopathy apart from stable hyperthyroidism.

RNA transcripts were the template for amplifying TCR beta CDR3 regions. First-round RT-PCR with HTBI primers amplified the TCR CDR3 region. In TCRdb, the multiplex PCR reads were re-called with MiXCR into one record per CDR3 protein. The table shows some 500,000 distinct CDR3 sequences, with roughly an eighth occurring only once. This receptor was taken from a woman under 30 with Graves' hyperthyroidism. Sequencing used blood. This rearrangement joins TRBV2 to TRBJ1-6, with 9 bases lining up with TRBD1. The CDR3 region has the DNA TGTGCCAGCCTTCCTGGGACAGGGCAAAATTCACCCCTCCACTTT. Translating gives CASLPGTGQNSPLHF.